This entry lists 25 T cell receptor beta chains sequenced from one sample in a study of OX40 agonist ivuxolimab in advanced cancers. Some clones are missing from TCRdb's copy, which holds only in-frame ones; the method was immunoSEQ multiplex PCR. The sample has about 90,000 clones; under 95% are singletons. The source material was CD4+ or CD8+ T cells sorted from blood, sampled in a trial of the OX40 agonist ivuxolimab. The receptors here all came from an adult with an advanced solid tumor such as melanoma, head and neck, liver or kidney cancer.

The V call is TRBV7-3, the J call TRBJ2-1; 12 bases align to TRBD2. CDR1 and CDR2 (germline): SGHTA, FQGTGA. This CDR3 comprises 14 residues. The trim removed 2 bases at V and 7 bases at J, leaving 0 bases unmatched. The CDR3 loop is CASSLGTSGNEQFF. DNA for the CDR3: TGTGCCAGCAGCTTAGGGACTAGCGGGAATGAGCAGTTCTTC.

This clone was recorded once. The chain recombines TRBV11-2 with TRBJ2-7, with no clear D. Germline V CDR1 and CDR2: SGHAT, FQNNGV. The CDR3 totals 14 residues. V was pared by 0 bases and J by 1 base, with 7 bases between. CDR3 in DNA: TGTGCCAGCAGCTTAGATTGGGGTTCCTACGAGCAGTACTTC. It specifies CASSLDWGSYEQYF.

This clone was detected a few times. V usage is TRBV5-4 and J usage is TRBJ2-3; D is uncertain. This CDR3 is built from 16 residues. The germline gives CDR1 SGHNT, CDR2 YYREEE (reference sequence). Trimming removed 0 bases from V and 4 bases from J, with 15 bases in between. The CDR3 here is CASSLAAKSSADTQYF. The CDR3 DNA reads TGTGCCAGCAGCTTGGCGGCAAAATCGAGCGCAGATACGCAGTATTTT. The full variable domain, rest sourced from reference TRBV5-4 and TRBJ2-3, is ETGVTQSPTHLIKTRGQQVTLRCSSQSGHNTVSWYQQALGQGPQFIFQYYREEENGRGNFPPRFSGLQFPNYSSELNVNALELDDSALYLCASSLAAKSSADTQYFGPGTRLTVL.

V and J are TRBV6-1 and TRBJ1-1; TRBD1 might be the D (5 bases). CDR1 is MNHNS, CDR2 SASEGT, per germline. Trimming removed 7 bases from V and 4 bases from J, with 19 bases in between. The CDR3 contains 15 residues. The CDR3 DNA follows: TGTGCCAGCAAAAAGTTGGGGGGGTTAGCCACTGAAGCTTTCTTT. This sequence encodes CASKKLGGLATEAFF.

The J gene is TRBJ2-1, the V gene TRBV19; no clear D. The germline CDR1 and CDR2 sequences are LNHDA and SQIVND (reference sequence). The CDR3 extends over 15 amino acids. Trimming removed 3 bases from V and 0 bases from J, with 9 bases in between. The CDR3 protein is CASSMAGSSYNEQFF. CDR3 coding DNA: TGTGCCAGTAGTATGGCCGGTAGCTCCTACAATGAGCAGTTCTTC.

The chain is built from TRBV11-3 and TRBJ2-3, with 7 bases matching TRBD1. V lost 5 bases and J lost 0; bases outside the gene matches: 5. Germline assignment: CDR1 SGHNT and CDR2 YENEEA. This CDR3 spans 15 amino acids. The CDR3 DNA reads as TGTGCCAGCAGCCGACAGGGCTCTAGCACAGATACGCAGTATTTT. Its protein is CASSRQGSSTDTQYF.

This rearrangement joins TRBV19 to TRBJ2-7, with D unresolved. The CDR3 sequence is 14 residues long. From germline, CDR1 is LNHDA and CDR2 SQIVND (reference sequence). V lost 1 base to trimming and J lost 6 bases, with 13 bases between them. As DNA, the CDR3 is TGTGCCAGTAGTATAGTCTCCTCCTTCGGCGAGCAGTACTTC. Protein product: CASSIVSSFGEQYF.

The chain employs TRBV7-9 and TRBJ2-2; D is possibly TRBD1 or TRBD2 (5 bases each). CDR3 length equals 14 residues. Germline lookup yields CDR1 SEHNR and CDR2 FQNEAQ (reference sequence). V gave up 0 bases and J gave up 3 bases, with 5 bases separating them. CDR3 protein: CASSLAGDTGELFF. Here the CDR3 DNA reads TGTGCCAGCAGCTTAGCGGGGGACACCGGGGAGCTGTTTTTT.

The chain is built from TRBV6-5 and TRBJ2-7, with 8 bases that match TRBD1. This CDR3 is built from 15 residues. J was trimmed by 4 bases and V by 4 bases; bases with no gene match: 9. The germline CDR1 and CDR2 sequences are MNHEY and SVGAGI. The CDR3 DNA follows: TGTGCCAGCAGTTCCACCATAACAGGGGGATACGAGCAGTACTTC. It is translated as CASSSTITGGYEQYF.

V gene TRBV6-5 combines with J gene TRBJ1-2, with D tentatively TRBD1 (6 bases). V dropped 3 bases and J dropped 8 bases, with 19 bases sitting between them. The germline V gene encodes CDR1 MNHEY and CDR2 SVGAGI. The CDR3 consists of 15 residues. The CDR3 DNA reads TGTGCCAGCAGTTATTCAGACGGACAGTTTATGGGCTACACCTTC. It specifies CASSYSDGQFMGYTF.

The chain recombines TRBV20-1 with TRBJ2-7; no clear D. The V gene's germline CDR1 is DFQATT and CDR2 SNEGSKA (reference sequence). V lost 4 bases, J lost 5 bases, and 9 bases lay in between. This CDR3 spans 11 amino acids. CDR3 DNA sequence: TGCAGTGCTACCGGGCGGCACGAGCAGTACTTC. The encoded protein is CSATGRHEQYF.

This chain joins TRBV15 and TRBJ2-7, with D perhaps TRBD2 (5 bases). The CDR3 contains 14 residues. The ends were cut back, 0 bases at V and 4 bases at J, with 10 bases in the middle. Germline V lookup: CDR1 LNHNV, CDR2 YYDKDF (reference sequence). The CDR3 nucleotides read TGTGCCACCAGCAGAGATTCGGGCGGGTACGAGCAGTACTTC. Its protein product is CATSRDSGGYEQYF. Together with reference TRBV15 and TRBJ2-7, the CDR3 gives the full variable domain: DAMVIQNPRYQVTQFGKPVTLSCSQTLNHNVMYWYQQKSSQAPKLLFHYYDKDFNNEADTPDNFQSRRPNTSFCFLDIRSPGLGDTAMYLCATSRDSGGYEQYFGPGTRLTVT.

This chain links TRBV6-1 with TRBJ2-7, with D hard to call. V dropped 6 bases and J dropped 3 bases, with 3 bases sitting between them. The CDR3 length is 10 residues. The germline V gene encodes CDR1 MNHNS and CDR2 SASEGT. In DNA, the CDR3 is TGTGCCAGCAGGGGCTACGAGCAGTACTTC. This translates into CASRGYEQYF.

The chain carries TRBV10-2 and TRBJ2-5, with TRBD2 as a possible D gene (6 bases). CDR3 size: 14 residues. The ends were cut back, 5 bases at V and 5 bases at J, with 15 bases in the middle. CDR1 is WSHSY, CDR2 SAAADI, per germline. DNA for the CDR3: TGCGCCAGCAGTCCCCTCAGTCGGGGGGAGACCCAGTACTTC. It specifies CASSPLSRGETQYF.

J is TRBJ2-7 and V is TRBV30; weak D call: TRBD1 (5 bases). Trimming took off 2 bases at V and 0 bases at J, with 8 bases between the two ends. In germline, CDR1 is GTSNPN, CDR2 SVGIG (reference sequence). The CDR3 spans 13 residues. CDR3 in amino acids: CAWSYGHSYEQYF. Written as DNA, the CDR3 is TGTGCCTGGAGTTACGGACACTCCTACGAGCAGTACTTC.

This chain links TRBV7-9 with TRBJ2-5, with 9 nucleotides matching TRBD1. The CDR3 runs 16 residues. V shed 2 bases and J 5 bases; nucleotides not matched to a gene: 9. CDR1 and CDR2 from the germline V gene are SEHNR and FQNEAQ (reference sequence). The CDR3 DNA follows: TGTGCCAGCAGCTTATCGACAGGGGGGCGGTGGGAGACCCAGTACTTC. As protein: CASSLSTGGRWETQYF.

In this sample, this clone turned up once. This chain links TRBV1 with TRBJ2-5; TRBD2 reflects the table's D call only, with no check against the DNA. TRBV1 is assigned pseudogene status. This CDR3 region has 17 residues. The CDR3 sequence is CTSSHAPYSGRAREQYF. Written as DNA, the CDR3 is TGCACCAGCAGCCACGCACCCTACAGCGGGAGGGCGAGGGAGCAGTACTTC.

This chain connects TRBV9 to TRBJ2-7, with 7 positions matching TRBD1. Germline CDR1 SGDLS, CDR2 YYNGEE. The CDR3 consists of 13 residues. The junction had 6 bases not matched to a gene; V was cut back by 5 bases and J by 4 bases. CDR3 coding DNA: TGTGCCAGCAGTGGACAGGAACCTTACGAGCAGTACTTC. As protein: CASSGQEPYEQYF.

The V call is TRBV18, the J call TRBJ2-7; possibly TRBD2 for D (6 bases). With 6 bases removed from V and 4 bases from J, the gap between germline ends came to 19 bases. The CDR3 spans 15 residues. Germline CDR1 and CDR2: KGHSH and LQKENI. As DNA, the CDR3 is TGTGCCAGCTCCTCACCTGTTAAAGGAGGGTACGAGCAGTACTTC. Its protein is CASSSPVKGGYEQYF.

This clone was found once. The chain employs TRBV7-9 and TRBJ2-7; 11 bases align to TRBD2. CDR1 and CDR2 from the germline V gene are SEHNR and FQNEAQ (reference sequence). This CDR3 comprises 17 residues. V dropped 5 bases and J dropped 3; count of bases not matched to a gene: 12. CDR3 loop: CASSRLGTSGPLYEQYF. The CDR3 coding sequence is TGTGCCAGCAGCCGACTGGGGACTAGCGGTCCCCTCTACGAGCAGTACTTC. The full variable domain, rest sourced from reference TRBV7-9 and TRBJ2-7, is DTGVSQNPRHKITKRGQNVTFRCDPISEHNRLYWYRQTLGQGPEFLTYFQNEAQLEKSRLLSDRFSAERPKGSFSTLEIQRTEQGDSAMYLCASSRLGTSGPLYEQYFGPGTRLTVT.

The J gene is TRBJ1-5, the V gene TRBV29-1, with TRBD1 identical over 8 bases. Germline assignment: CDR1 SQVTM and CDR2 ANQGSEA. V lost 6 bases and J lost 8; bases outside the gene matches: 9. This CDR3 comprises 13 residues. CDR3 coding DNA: TGCAGCGTCGTTAACAGGGGGGGGGAGCCCCAGCATTTT. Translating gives CSVVNRGGEPQHF.

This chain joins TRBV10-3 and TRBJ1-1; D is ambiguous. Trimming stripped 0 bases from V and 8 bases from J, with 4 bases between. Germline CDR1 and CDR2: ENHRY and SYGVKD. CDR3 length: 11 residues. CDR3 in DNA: TGTGCCATCAGTGAGTCGTGGGAAGCTTTCTTT. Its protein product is CAISESWEAFF.

In DNA form, the CDR3 reads TGTGCCAGCAGCTCCACCTCGATGGGGACCACTGAAGCTTTCTTT. It translates to CASSSTSMGTTEAFF. This chain links TRBV7-9 with TRBJ1-1, with a tentative D call TRBD1 (5 bases). The CDR3 covers 15 residues. Germline V lookup: CDR1 SEHNR, CDR2 FQNEAQ (reference sequence). V was trimmed by 4 bases and J by 4 bases, leaving 16 bases between them.

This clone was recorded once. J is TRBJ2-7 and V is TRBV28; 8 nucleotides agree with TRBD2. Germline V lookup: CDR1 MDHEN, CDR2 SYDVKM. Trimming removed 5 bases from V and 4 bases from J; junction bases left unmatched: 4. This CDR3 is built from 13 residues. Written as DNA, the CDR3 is TGTGCCAGCAGTCTAGGACTAGCTTACGAGCAGTACTTC. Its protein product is CASSLGLAYEQYF.

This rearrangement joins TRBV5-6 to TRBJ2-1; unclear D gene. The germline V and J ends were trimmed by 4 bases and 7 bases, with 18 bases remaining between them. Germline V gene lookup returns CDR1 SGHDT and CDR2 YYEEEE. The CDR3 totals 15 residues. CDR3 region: CASSLPLSAKNEQFF. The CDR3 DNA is TGTGCCAGCAGCCTCCCCCTGAGTGCCAAGAATGAGCAGTTCTTC.